This TCR beta chain came from a study of shared clonotypes between healthy human individuals (TCRdb year 2020). Context from the whole study: The cohort included a few men and two women between 18 and 49 years of age. Leukapheresis yielded between about 0.85 and 9 billion PBMCs per donor. To estimate repertoire size and how much clonotype sharing occurs between individuals, the study deeply sequenced the blood TCR repertoires of roughly 5 healthy adults. Per donor, three plates each were used for CD4 naive and CD4 memory, two for CD8 naive, and one for CD8 memory. To increase sequencing depth and limit assay-specific biases, TCR repertoire library preparation and sequencing were carried out by different laboratories using diverse techniques.

On the study overall, not on this receptor specifically: Naive subsets generally had larger estimated clonotype richness than memory subsets. Sampling was limited to blood, and TCR repertoires in tissue likely differ from TCR repertoires in blood. Higher generation probabilities were observed for clonotypes shared by all four sorted-subset donors than for non-shared clonotypes. When a few donors were compared, the shared fraction of clonotypes was 5% to 6.5% for naive CD4, about 4% for naive CD8, more than 2% for memory CD4, and around 0.4% for memory CD8. Pairwise subsampling indicated that sequencing depth was expected to affect the degree of clonotype sharing among donors. Because the study included a small number of donors, the genetic and exposure-history diversity represented was limited. Rarefaction of sorted-subset datasets indicated incomplete sequencing despite the large sequencing depth.

CD8 naive samples consisted of CD45RO-negative cells that were positively selected for CCR7, yielding a CD45RA+CCR7+ population without TemRA cells. The donors were healthy, HIV-negative adults who had no recently reported acute infections or vaccinations. Every donor was a Caucasian adult residing in Nashville, Tennessee, USA. Blood was collected by leukapheresis, and PBMCs were isolated by Ficoll-Histopaque density gradient centrifugation and then cryopreserved in liquid nitrogen vapor phase. Purity and quantity of every magnetically sorted T cell population were checked by analytical flow cytometry. From each sorted fraction, genomic DNA was isolated and quantified by UV absorbance on a Nanodrop 2000c. Using the deep immunoSEQ assay, TCR CDR3 regions were amplified from genomic DNA by multiplex PCR. For each cell subset, the extracted genomic DNA was distributed evenly across all wells of several immunoSEQ 96-well plates, and each plate served as one replicate. For sorted subsets, approximately 210 ng genomic DNA, equal to tens of thousands of T cell genomes, was loaded into each replicate PCR. The purified libraries were quantified using a Qubit 3.0 fluorometer, sized with a Bioanalyzer 2100, and then quantified again using the KAPA Library Quantification kit. Each immunoSEQ 96-well plate was sequenced on its own single-read 150-cycle Illumina NextSeq 550 flow cell. The study's processing was this. Because only junctional sequences without quality scores were contained in the immunoSEQ output, filtering matching that applied to full-length reads could not be performed. To assign V/J genes and CDR3, sequences were annotated using PyIR, a Python wrapper for IgBLAST v1.9, with IMGT germline references. Reads were removed for weak V/J assignments (E-value above 1e-6), missing CDR3, stop codons, out-of-frame junctions, or ambiguous translated residues. V3J clonotypes were defined as sequences sharing an identical inferred V gene, J gene, and CDR3 amino acid sequence. Percentage overlap between repertoires was calculated by dividing the number of shared unique clonotypes by the size of the smaller repertoire. Three approaches were used to assess repertoire richness: RTK rarefaction, the Chao1 estimator, and Recon v2.1 estimates of unobserved clonotypes. Generation probabilities were computed with OLGA for all TCRbeta clonotypes obtained by the gDNA method from four donors. Sourced from immuneACCESS, this table was stored by TCRdb with only in-frame sequences that have V and J called. A share of the clones is absent; for the studies checked, an unresolved V gene accounts for under half, and the remainder has no known explanation. V and J calls and clone size are as listed in that table; D and trimming were resolved from the DNA. Here the sample has 2 million or so clones; about 94% occur a single time. 1% to 1.3% of the sample is held by the ten biggest clonotypes.

Turning to this clone: Its binding antigen is unknown. Base qualities were left out, and no much larger clone turns up one base away.

CDR1 and CDR2, per the germline V gene, are SNHLY and FYNNEI. The cysteine opens and the phenylalanine closes a CDR3 of 15 amino acids. The read is trimmed to its CDR3 DNA, 45 bases read in frame from base 1. Unmatched junction bases come to 4, with V trimmed by 4 bases and J by 2 bases. The receptor was derived from a man in his late teens or twenties in good health. The sample consisted of naive CD8+ T cells sorted from blood. The sample's cell subset or site label, in plain terms: CD45RA+CCR7+. The chain uses TRBV2 and TRBJ2-7; the junction holds 11 bases that match TRBD1. The CDR3 is CASSVGQGATYEQYF. The DNA sequence follows: TGTGCCAGCAGTGTCGGACAGGGGGCCACCTACGAGCAGTACTTC.